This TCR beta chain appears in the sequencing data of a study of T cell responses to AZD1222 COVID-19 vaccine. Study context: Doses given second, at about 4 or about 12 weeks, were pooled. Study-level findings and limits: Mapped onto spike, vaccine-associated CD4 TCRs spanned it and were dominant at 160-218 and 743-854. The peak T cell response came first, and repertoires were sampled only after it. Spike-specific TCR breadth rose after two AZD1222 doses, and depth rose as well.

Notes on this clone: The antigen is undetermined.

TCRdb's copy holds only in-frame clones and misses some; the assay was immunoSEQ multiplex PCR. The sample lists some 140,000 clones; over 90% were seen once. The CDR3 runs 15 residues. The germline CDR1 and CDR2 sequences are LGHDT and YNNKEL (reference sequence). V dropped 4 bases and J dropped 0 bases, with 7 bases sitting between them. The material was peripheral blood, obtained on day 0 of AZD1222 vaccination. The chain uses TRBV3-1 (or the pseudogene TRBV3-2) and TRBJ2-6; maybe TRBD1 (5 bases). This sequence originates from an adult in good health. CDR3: CASSPTASGANVLTF. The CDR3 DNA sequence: TGTGCCAGCAGCCCGACAGCCTCTGGGGCCAACGTCCTGACTTTC.